The following is a TCR beta chain sequence with its context. Its specificity is unknown. Preparation of the TCRbeta library used unique molecular identifiers. TCRdb independently ran MiXCR on the PCR reads; one entry per CDR3 protein. The data hold about 98,000 distinct CDR3 sequences, with roughly 7.6% observed a single time. The source of the sample is a study of T-cell reconstitution after alpha-beta-depleted transplantation in children. Regarding the study as a whole: Reported findings indicate that, about two months after transplant, alpha-beta T cells came from several hundred expanded clones, which were derived from non-depleted graft cells.

The CDR3 totals 14 residues. Trimming took off 6 bases at V and 0 bases at J, with 11 bases between the two ends. The starting material was PBMCs, obtained before TCRalphabeta/CD19-depleted stem cell transplant. The receptor was derived from a boy aged 2-15 years with acute lymphoblastic leukemia, due to receive a stem cell transplant. The chain couples TRBV12-3 or TRBV12-4 to TRBJ1-1, with D maybe TRBD1 (5 bases). The CDR3 DNA reads as TGTGCCAGCAGGGTGACAGTGATGAACACTGAAGCTTTCTTT. As protein: CASRVTVMNTEAFF.